This T cell receptor (beta chain) was observed in a study of T cell responses to AZD1222 COVID-19 vaccine. Turning to the study itself: Pooling covered second doses at about 4 or about 12 weeks.

Assay used: immunoSEQ multiplex PCR; TCRdb lists only in-frame clones, some missing. The data contain 120,000 or so clones, about 90% of them singletons. The CDR3 is 15 residues long. After removal of 4 bases from V and 5 bases from J, the junction contained 7 bases not matched to a gene. CDR1 is SGDLS and CDR2 is YYNGEE in the germline V gene. The rearrangement joins TRBV9 to TRBJ2-1; 9 positions agree with TRBD1. The sequence was collected from an adult in good health. The sample consisted of peripheral blood, taken on day 0 of AZD1222 vaccination. The CDR3 here is CASSTGTGSHNEQFF. CDR3 bases: TGTGCCAGCAGCACCGGGACAGGGTCCCACAATGAGCAGTTCTTC.